This T cell receptor (beta chain) was identified in a study of cytomegalovirus exposure and HLA in healthy donors. The PCR contained 60 Vbeta and 13 Jbeta primers. Assay used: immunoSEQ multiplex PCR; TCRdb lists only in-frame clones, some missing. The profile covers around 90,000 clones, with 60% to 65% appearing a single time and roughly 2.5% taken by the ten largest. The CDR3 is made up of 16 amino acids. Germline V gene data show CDR1 as LGHNA and CDR2 as YSLEER. V lost 4 bases and J lost 4; bases outside the gene matches: 11. Input material: PBMCs. The receptor was derived from a human donor in good health. The chain is built from TRBV4-3 and TRBJ1-2; 8 positions agree with TRBD1. In nucleotides, the CDR3 is TGCGCCAGCAGCCCCTCCTTCGGGACAGGTTCCTATGGCTACACCTTC. Translated: CASSPSFGTGSYGYTF.